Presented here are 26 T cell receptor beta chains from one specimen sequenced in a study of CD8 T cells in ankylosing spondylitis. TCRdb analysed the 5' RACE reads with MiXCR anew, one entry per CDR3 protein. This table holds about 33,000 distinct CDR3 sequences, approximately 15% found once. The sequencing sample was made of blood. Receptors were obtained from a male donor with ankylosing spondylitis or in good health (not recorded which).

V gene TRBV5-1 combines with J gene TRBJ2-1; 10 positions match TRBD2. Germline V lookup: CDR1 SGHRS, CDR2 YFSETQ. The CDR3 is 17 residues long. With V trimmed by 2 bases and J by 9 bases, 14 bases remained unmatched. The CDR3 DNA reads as TGCGCCAGCAGCTTAGGTCGGGCTAGCGGGAGTGTGGCTGAGCAGTTCTTC. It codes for CASSLGRASGSVAEQFF.

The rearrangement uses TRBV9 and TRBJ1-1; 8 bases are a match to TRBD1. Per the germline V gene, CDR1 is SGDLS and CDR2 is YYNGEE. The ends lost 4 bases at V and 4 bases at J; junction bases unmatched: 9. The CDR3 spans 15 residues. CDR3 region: CASSPSGQGGTEAFF. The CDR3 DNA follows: TGTGCCAGCAGCCCGAGTGGACAGGGTGGCACTGAAGCTTTCTTT. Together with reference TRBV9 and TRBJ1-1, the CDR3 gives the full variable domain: DSGVTQTPKHLITATGQRVTLRCSPRSGDLSVYWYQQSLDQGLQFLIQYYNGEERAKGNILERFSAQQFPDLHSELNLSSLELGDSALYFCASSPSGQGGTEAFFGQGTRLTVV.

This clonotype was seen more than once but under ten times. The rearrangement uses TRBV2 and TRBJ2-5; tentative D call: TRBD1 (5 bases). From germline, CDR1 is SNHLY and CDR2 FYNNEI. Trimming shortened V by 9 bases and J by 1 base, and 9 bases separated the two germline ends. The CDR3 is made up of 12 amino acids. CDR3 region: CASRQTQETQYF. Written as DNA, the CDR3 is TGTGCCAGTCGACAGACCCAAGAGACCCAGTACTTC.

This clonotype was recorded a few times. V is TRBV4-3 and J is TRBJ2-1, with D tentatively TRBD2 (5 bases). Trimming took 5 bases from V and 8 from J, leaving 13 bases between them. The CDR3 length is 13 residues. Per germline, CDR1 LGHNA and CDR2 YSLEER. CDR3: CASSLREGDEQFF. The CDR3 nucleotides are TGCGCCAGCAGCTTGAGAGAGGGCGATGAGCAGTTCTTC.

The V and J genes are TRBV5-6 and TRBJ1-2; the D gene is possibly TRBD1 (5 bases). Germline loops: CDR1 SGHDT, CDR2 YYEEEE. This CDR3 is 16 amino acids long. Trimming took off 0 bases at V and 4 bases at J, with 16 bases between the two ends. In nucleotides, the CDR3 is TGTGCCAGCAGCTTGGGTTCGGGGACTGGGGGCTATGGCTACACCTTC. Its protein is CASSLGSGTGGYGYTF.

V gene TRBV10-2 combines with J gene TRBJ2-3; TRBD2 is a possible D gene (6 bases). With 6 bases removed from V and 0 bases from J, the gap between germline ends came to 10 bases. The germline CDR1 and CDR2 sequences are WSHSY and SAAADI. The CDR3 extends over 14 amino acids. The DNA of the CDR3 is TGCGCCAGCAGCTGGGACTTGAGCACAGATACGCAGTATTTT. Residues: CASSWDLSTDTQYF.

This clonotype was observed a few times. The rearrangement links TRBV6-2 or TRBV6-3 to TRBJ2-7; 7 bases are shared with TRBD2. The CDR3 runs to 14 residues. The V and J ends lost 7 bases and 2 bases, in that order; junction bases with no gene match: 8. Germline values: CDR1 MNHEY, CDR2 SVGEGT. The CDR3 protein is CASTKAGPTYEQYV. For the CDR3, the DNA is TGTGCCAGCACCAAAGCGGGACCTACCTACGAGCAGTACGTC.

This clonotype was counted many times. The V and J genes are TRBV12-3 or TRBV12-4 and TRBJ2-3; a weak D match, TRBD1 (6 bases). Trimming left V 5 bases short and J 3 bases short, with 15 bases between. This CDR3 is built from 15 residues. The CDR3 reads CASSRRDNPTDTQYF. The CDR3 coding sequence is TGTGCCAGCAGTCGACGGGACAATCCTACAGATACGCAGTATTTT.

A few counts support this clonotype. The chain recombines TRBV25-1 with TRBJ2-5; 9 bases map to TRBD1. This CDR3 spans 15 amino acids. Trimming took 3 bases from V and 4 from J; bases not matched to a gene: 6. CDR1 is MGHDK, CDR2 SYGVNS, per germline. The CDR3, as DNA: TGTGCCAGCAGTGATGGACAGGGGAGGGGAGAGACCCAGTACTTC. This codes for CASSDGQGRGETQYF. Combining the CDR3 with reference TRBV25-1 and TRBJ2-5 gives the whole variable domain EADIYQTPRYLVIGTGKKITLECSQTMGHDKMYWYQQDPGMELHLIHYSYGVNSTEKGDLSSESTVSRIRTEHFPLTLESARPSHTSQYLCASSDGQGRGETQYFGPGTRLLVL.

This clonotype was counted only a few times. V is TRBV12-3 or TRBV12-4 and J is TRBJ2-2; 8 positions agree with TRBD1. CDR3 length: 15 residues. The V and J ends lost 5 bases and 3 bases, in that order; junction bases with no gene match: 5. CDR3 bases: TGTGCCAGCAGTCGACAGGGGACGGACACCGGGGAGCTGTTTTTT. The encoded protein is CASSRQGTDTGELFF.

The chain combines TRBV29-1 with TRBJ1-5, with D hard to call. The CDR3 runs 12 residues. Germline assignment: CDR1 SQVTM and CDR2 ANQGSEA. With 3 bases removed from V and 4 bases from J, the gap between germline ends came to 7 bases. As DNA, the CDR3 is TGCAGCGTTGAGATTGGGAATCAGCCCCAGCATTTT. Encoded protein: CSVEIGNQPQHF.

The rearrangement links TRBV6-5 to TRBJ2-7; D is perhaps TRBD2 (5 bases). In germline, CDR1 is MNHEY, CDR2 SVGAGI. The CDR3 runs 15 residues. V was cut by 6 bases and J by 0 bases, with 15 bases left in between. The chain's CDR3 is CASRPLAKPSYEQYF. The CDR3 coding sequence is TGTGCCAGCAGACCCCTAGCAAAACCCTCCTACGAGCAGTACTTC.

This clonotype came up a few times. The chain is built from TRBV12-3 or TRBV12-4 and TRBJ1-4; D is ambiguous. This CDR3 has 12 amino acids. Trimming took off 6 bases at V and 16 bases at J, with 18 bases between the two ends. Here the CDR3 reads CASSANLGRRFF. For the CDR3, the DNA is TGTGCCAGCAGCGCGAATCTGGGCCGACGGTTTTTT.

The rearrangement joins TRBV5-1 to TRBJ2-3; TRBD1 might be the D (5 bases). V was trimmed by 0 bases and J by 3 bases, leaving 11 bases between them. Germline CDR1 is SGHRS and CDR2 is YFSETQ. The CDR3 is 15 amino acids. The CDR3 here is CASSLAGINTDTQYF. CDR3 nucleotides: TGCGCCAGCAGCTTGGCAGGGATCAATACAGATACGCAGTATTTT.

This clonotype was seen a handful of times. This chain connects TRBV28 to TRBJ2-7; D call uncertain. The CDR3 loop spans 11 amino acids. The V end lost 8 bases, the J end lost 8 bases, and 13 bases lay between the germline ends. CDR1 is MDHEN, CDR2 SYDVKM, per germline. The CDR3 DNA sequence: TGTGCCAGCCCCCTCCGCCTGAAGCAGTACGTC. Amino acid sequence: CASPLRLKQYV.

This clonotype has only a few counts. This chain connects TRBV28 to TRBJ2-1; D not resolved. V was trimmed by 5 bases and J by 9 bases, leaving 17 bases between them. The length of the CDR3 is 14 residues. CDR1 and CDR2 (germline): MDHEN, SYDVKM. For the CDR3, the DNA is TGTGCCAGCAGTCCTGGACCCCGCGGAAGTGAGCAGTTCTTC. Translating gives CASSPGPRGSEQFF.

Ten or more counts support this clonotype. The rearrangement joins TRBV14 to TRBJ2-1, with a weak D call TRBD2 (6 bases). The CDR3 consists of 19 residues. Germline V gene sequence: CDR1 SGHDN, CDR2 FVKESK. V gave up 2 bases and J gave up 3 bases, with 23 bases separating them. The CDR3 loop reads CASSQRGRGASAYYNEQFF. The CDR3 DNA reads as TGTGCCAGCAGCCAAAGGGGTCGTGGGGCTAGCGCGTACTACAATGAGCAGTTCTTC.

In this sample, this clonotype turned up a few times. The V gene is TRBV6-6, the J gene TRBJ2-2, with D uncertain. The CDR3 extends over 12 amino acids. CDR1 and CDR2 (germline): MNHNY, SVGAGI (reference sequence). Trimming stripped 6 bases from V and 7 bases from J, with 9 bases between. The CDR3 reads CASRTWDGELFF. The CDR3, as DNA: TGTGCCAGCAGAACATGGGACGGGGAGCTGTTTTTT.

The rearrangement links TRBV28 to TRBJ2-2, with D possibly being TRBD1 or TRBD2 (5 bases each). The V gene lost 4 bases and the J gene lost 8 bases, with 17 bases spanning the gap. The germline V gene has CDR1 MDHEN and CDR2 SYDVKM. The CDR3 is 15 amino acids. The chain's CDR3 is CASSSRDEIPGELFF. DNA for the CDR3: TGTGCCAGCAGTTCCCGGGACGAAATACCGGGGGAGCTGTTTTTT.

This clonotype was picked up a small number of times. In DNA, the CDR3 is TGCAGTGCTAGTTACAGTTTCGGCTACGAGCAGTACTTC. Amino acid sequence: CSASYSFGYEQYF. The chain combines TRBV20-1 with TRBJ2-7; D is unclear. V was clipped by 3 bases and J by 3 bases, with 12 bases between them. The CDR3 has 13 amino acids. Germline V gene data show CDR1 as DFQATT and CDR2 as SNEGSKA (reference sequence).

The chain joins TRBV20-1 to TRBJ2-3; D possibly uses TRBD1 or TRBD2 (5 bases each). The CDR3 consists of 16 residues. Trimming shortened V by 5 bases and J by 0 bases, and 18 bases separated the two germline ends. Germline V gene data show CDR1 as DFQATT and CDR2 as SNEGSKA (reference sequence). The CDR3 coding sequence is TGCAGTGCTGGGGGAGTTAGCACCTCTAGCACAGATACGCAGTATTTT. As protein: CSAGGVSTSSTDTQYF.

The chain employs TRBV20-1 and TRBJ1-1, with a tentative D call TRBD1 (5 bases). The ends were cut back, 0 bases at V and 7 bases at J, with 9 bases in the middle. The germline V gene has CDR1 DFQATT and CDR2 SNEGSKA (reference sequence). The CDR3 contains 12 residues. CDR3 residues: CSARDPGGEAFF. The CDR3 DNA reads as TGCAGTGCTAGAGACCCCGGGGGTGAAGCTTTCTTT.

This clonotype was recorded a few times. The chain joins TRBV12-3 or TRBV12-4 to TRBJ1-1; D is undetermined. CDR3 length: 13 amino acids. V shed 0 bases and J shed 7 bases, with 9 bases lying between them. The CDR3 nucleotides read TGTGCCAGCAGTTTAGCGTTACACCATGAAGCTTTCTTT. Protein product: CASSLALHHEAFF.

The CDR3 spells CASSLGANTGELFF. The CDR3 bases are TGTGCCAGCAGCTTAGGGGCGAACACCGGGGAGCTGTTTTTT. This chain joins TRBV7-3 and TRBJ2-2; D not resolved. V lost 2 bases and J lost 0, with 4 bases in between. The germline V gene has CDR1 SGHTA and CDR2 FQGTGA. The CDR3 sequence is 14 residues long.

The CDR3: CASSRNGNNEQFF. In DNA form, the CDR3 reads TGTGCCAGCAGCCGAAACGGGAACAATGAGCAGTTCTTC. The chain combines TRBV6-6 with TRBJ2-1, with a weak D call TRBD2 (5 bases). Trimming took 6 bases from V and 5 from J, leaving 11 bases between them. Germline values: CDR1 MNHNY, CDR2 SVGAGI (reference sequence). This CDR3 comprises 13 residues.

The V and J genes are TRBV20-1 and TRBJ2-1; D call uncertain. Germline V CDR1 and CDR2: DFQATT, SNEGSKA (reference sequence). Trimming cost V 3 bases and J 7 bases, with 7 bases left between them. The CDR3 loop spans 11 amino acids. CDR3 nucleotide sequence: TGCAGTGCTAGGCGTGTTAATGAGCAGTTCTTC. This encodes CSARRVNEQFF.